The 22 T cell receptor beta chains given below trace back to one sample, sequenced in a study of response to subunit inactivated influenza vaccine (dated by TCRdb to between 2017 and 2018). The library was prepared using RT-PCR. The sequencer listed for this sample is Illumina HiSeq 2500. The public reads were quality trimmed at Q25 with fastp and then assembled into clones with MiXCR by TCRdb, keeping productive beta chains. CDR3 protein duplicates are merged, each entry listing the most common genes and DNA. Within this sample are 500,000 to 600,000 distinct CDR3 sequences, with 11% of them counted one time only. More than 9.5% of the sample rests with the top ten. The same specimen was also included in a second study, on T cells expressing NK-cell markers. As noted in the second study: TCR beta cDNA libraries were made by 5'RACE template switching that added a universal primer site and unique molecular identifiers.

The starting material was PBMCs from blood, obtained on the day of vaccination. Every receptor here comes from a man aged 45-65 years who received an inactivated influenza vaccine. Donor details come from another sample of the same person, matched by shared clones.

This clonotype was recorded many times. The chain is built from TRBV20-1 and TRBJ2-7, with D perhaps matching TRBD2 (6 bases). Trimming removed 3 bases at V and 6 bases at J, with 12 bases between. The CDR3 sequence is 12 residues long. Germline CDR1 reads DFQATT; CDR2 reads SNEGSKA (reference sequence). CDR3 sequence: CSASAGRVEQYF. The CDR3 nucleotides are TGCAGTGCTAGTGCGGGACGGGTCGAGCAGTACTTC.

This chain joins TRBV20-1 and TRBJ1-2; D perhaps matches TRBD1 (5 bases). The V gene lost 6 bases and the J gene lost 8 bases, with 19 bases spanning the gap. There are 13 residues in the CDR3. From germline, CDR1 is DFQATT and CDR2 SNEGSKA (reference sequence). The CDR3: CSARTGDSYGYTF. The CDR3, as DNA: TGCAGTGCGCGCACCGGGGACTCCTACGGCTACACCTTC.

Many counts were recorded for this clonotype. V and J are TRBV3-1 and TRBJ1-1; 8 positions match TRBD1. CDR1 and CDR2 from the germline V gene are LGHDT and YNNKEL (reference sequence). This CDR3 comprises 14 residues. With 4 bases clipped from V and 4 bases from J, the junction kept 5 bases outside the gene matches. The CDR3 sequence: CASSLVQGGTEAFF. The CDR3 DNA reads as TGTGCCAGCAGCCTTGTACAGGGGGGCACTGAAGCTTTCTTT.

This clonotype has at least ten counts. This chain uses TRBV12-3 or TRBV12-4 with TRBJ2-7; TRBD2 aligns across 11 bases. The V gene end was trimmed by 3 bases and the J gene end by 2 bases; junction bases not matched to a gene: 3. CDR3 length equals 15 residues. The CDR3 region is CASSLASGGTYEQYF. CDR3 DNA: TGTGCCAGCAGTTTGGCTAGCGGGGGGACCTACGAGCAGTACTTC.

The table lists this clonotype with a few counts. The rearrangement joins TRBV11-1 to TRBJ2-6, with D perhaps TRBD1 (6 bases). The CDR3 has 19 amino acids. CDR1 is SGHAT, CDR2 FQDESV, per germline (reference sequence). The V end lost 2 bases, the J end lost 1 base, and 18 bases lay between the germline ends. The CDR3 spells CASSLRGSLHPSGANVLTF. CDR3 DNA sequence: TGTGCCAGCAGCTTAAGGGGGTCGCTACATCCTTCTGGGGCCAACGTCCTGACTTTC.

This rearrangement joins TRBV9 to TRBJ2-1; 8 nucleotides match TRBD2. V was clipped by 4 bases and J by 8 bases; unmatched bases: 8. This CDR3 has 14 amino acids. Germline V gene sequence: CDR1 SGDLS, CDR2 YYNGEE. CDR3 in amino acids: CASSQGLASHEQFF. For the CDR3, the DNA is TGTGCCAGCAGCCAAGGACTAGCTTCCCATGAGCAGTTCTTC.

This clonotype was seen more than once but under ten times. The rearrangement joins TRBV5-1 to TRBJ2-1; D gene uncertain. Trimming removed 1 base at V and 0 bases at J, with 8 bases between. Germline CDR1 SGHRS, CDR2 YFSETQ. The CDR3 is 15 residues long. The CDR3 DNA sequence: TGCGCCAGCAGCTTGAGATTAAGCTCCTACAATGAGCAGTTCTTC. Protein: CASSLRLSSYNEQFF.

This clonotype was counted only a few times. The genes are TRBV28 and TRBJ1-2, with 12 nucleotides matching TRBD1. Germline CDR1 is MDHEN and CDR2 is SYDVKM. The trim removed 6 bases at V and 7 bases at J, leaving 12 bases unmatched. The CDR3 contains 16 residues. Written as DNA, the CDR3 is TGTGCCAGCAGCCCTTTGCCGGGACAGGGGGCTGTTGGCTACACCTTC. This gives the protein CASSPLPGQGAVGYTF.

This clonotype was counted between two and nine times. The chain recombines TRBV4-3 with TRBJ2-7, with D possibly matching TRBD2 (6 bases). Germline V gene data show CDR1 as LGHNA and CDR2 as YSLEER. With 4 bases removed from V and 0 bases from J, the gap between germline ends came to 13 bases. This CDR3 spans 15 amino acids. Written as DNA, the CDR3 is TGCGCCAGCAGCCTAGGGGCGGGGAGCTCCTACGAGCAGTACTTC. Translation: CASSLGAGSSYEQYF.

The chain is built from TRBV20-1 and TRBJ2-5; TRBD2 aligns across 9 bases. The ends lost 6 bases at V and 4 bases at J; junction bases unmatched: 6. CDR3 size: 13 residues. Germline V gene data show CDR1 as DFQATT and CDR2 as SNEGSKA (reference sequence). The CDR3 loop is CSASSGSVETQYF. CDR3 nucleotides: TGCAGTGCCAGTAGCGGGAGTGTAGAGACCCAGTACTTC.

This clonotype was seen repeatedly, ten times or more. This rearrangement joins TRBV7-2 to TRBJ2-1, with TRBD2 matching over 8 bases. With 0 bases clipped from V and 5 bases from J, the junction kept 6 bases outside the gene matches. The CDR3 is 16 residues long. The germline V gene has CDR1 SGHTA and CDR2 FQGNSA. CDR3 amino acids: CASSLAASSGHNEQFF. The CDR3 nucleotides read TGTGCCAGCAGCTTAGCGGCGTCTAGCGGGCACAATGAGCAGTTCTTC.

Of note for this clonotype: A much larger clone lies a single base off, so this may be a read error. This chain connects TRBV28 to TRBJ1-1, with D perhaps TRBD1 (5 bases). The CDR3 has 14 residues. V lost 2 bases, J lost 5 bases, and 12 bases lay in between. Germline V gene data show CDR1 as MDHEN and CDR2 as SYDVKM. The CDR3 loop reads CASSLIRGGTEAFF. The CDR3 nucleotides are TGTGCCAGCAGTTTAATACGGGGGGGAACTGAAGCTTTCTTT.

The J gene is TRBJ2-1, the V gene TRBV29-1; D remains unclear. CDR1 and CDR2 from the germline V gene are SQVTM and ANQGSEA. The V and J ends lost 0 bases and 8 bases respectively, with 8 bases between them. The CDR3 has 12 amino acids. CDR3 sequence: CSVEDGWYEQFF. The CDR3 nucleotides are TGCAGCGTTGAAGATGGGTGGTATGAGCAGTTCTTC.

V gene TRBV28 combines with J gene TRBJ2-7; D possibly corresponds to TRBD1 (6 bases). CDR3 length equals 14 residues. V lost 5 bases to trimming and J lost 3 bases, with 14 bases between them. Per the germline V gene, CDR1 is MDHEN and CDR2 is SYDVKM. CDR3 DNA sequence: TGTGCCAGCAGTCCGGGGACACGAGTCTACGAGCAGTACTTC. As protein: CASSPGTRVYEQYF.

This clonotype was counted only a few times. V usage is TRBV24-1 and J usage is TRBJ2-7; D call uncertain. This CDR3 spans 16 amino acids. In germline, CDR1 is KGHDR, CDR2 SFDVKD. V lost 5 bases, J lost 3 bases, and 19 bases lay in between. Here the CDR3 reads CATSGYHSAGGYEQYF. As DNA, the CDR3 is TGTGCCACCAGTGGTTATCACTCGGCAGGCGGCTACGAGCAGTACTTC.

With regard to this clonotype: At one end, the junction sequence differs from germline, possibly due to a read error. This chain joins TRBV12-3 or TRBV12-4 and TRBJ2-5, with TRBD2 matching over 10 bases. The length of the CDR3 is 15 residues. DNA of the CDR3: TGTGCCAGCAGTCTAGCGGGGGCGCTGGAGGAGACCCAGTACTTC. Its translation: CASSLAGALEETQYF.

This clonotype was counted only a few times. This chain links TRBV7-2 with TRBJ2-7, with no clear D. Germline loops: CDR1 SGHTA, CDR2 FQGNSA. Trimming shortened V by 2 bases and J by 1 base, and 9 bases separated the two germline ends. This CDR3 spans 14 amino acids. CDR3 sequence: CASSLLSPSYEQYF. CDR3 in DNA: TGTGCCAGCAGCTTACTTAGCCCTTCCTACGAGCAGTACTTC.

The CDR3 loop is CATSDPTWNEQFF. The CDR3, as DNA: TGTGCCACCAGTGACCCGACATGGAATGAGCAGTTCTTC. This chain joins TRBV24-1 and TRBJ2-1; D ambiguous. V shed 4 bases and J shed 7 bases, with 10 bases lying between them. The CDR3 consists of 13 residues. Germline-derived CDR1 and CDR2 are KGHDR and SFDVKD.

This clonotype was seen a handful of times. The chain recombines TRBV28 with TRBJ2-3; either TRBD1 or TRBD2 may supply D (6 bases each). The CDR3 has 15 amino acids. Trimming took off 6 bases at V and 3 bases at J, with 16 bases between the two ends. Germline values: CDR1 MDHEN, CDR2 SYDVKM. As DNA, the CDR3 is TGTGCCAGCAGCAGCGACAGGAGGGGAACAGATACGCAGTATTTT. It yields the protein CASSSDRRGTDTQYF. The full variable domain, completed using reference TRBV28 and TRBJ2-3, is DVKVTQSSRYLVKRTGEKVFLECVQDMDHENMFWYRQDPGLGLRLIYFSYDVKMKEKGDIPEGYSVSREKKERFSLILESASTNQTSMYLCASSSDRRGTDTQYFGPGTRLTVL.

The rearrangement joins TRBV5-8 to TRBJ2-1; D is perhaps TRBD2 (7 bases). The length of the CDR3 is 15 residues. The V gene's germline CDR1 is SGHTS and CDR2 YDEGEE. V was clipped by 1 base and J by 3 bases, with 11 bases between them. This CDR3 is CASSLSGGNYNEQFF. The CDR3 coding sequence is TGTGCCAGCAGCTTGTCGGGGGGCAACTACAATGAGCAGTTCTTC.

Here the CDR3 DNA reads TGTGCCAGCAGCCCGGGACAGGGGGAAGAGACCCAGTACTTC. It encodes CASSPGQGEETQYF. The V and J genes are TRBV11-1 and TRBJ2-5; 11 bases agree with TRBD1. The CDR3 covers 14 residues. Per germline, CDR1 SGHAT and CDR2 FQDESV (reference sequence). The V segment lost 5 bases and the J segment 3 bases; nucleotides outside the gene matches: 2.

This chain joins TRBV11-1 and TRBJ2-5; TRBD1 aligns across 7 bases. V dropped 6 bases and J dropped 0; count of bases not matched to a gene: 16. The CDR3 spans 18 residues. Per germline, CDR1 SGHAT and CDR2 FQDESV (reference sequence). For the CDR3, the DNA is TGTGCCAGCAGTCGGACCACCTTCCAGGACAGGCACCAAGAGACCCAGTACTTC. Its protein is CASSRTTFQDRHQETQYF.